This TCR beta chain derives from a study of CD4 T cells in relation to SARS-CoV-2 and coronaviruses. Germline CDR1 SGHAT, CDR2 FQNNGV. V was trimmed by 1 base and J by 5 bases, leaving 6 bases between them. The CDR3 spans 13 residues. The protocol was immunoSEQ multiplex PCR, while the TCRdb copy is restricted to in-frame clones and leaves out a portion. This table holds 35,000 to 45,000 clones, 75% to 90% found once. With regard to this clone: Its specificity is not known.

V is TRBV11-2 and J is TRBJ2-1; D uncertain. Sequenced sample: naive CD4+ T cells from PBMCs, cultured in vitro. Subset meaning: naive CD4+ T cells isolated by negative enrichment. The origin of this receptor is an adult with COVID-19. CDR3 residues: CASSLGQNNEQFF. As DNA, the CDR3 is TGTGCCAGCAGCTTAGGGCAGAACAATGAGCAGTTCTTC. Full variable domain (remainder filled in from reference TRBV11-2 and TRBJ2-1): EAGVAQSPRYKIIEKRQSVAFWCNPISGHATLYWYQQILGQGPKLLIQFQNNGVVDDSQLPKDRFSAERLKGVDSTLKIQPAKLEDSAVYLCASSLGQNNEQFFGPGTRLTVL.